This T cell receptor (beta chain) was recovered during a study of blood T cell repertoires in COVID-19. Study at large: Samples representing acute and convalescent COVID-19 were sourced from the United States, Italy and Spain.

Original data processing: Estimation of nucleated cell counts was performed using reference gene primer amplification. Assay: immunoSEQ multiplex PCR; the TCRdb copy retains only in-frame clones and omits some. V and J calls and clone size are those listed in that table; D and trimming were worked out from the DNA. The sample records about 48,000 clones, approximately 83% being singletons. The CDR3 spans 13 residues. With V trimmed by 6 bases and J by 5 bases, 6 bases remained unmatched. Germline lookup yields CDR1 SQVTM and CDR2 ANQGSEA. Source material: peripheral blood. The chain combines TRBV29-1 with TRBJ2-5; 10 bases fit TRBD1. The receptor comes from a human donor in a cohort sampled during active COVID-19. The donor label of this sample is uncertain. CDR3 DNA: TGCAGCGTGGGGACAGGGGTGAGGGAGACCCAGTACTTC. Its translation: CSVGTGVRETQYF.